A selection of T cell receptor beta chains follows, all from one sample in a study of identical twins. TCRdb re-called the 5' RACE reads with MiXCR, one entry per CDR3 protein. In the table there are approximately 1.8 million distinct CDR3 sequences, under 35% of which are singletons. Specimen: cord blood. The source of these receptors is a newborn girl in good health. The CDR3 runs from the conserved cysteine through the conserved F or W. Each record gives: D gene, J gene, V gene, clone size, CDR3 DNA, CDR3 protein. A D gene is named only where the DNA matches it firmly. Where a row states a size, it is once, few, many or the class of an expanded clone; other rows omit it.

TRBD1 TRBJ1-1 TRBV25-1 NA TGTGCCAGCAGTGAATGGGGACAGGGGGCGAGGGAAGCTTTCTTT CASSEWGQGAREAFF
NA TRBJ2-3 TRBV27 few TGTGCCAGCAGTTTAGTTTGGAAAGGGGGGACAGATACGCAGTATTTT CASSLVWKGGTDTQYF
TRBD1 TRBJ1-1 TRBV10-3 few TGTGCCATCAGTGATCCGGGACAGGGGGACACTGAAGCTTTCTTT CAISDPGQGDTEAFF
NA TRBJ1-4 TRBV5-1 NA TGCGCCAGCAGCTTCGGGGCGGCTAATGAAAAACTGTTTTTT CASSFGAANEKLFF
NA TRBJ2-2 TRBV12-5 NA TGTGCTAGTTGTCCCCACGGAAGGGAGCTGTTTTTT CASCPHGRELFF
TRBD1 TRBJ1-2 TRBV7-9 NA TGTGCCAGCAGCTGGGACAGGGGGGTTTTGGATGGCTACACCTTC CASSWDRGVLDGYTF
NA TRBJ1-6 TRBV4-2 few TGTGCCAGCAGCCAAGATCCTCGTTCACCCCTCCACTTT CASSQDPRSPLHF
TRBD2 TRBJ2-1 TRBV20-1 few TGCAGTGCTTCTAGCGGCCATGAGCAGTTCTTC CSASSGHEQFF
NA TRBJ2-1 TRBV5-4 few TGTGCCAGCAGCTTGGGAGGACTCCAATCCTACAATGAGCAGTTCTTC CASSLGGLQSYNEQFF
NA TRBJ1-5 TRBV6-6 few TGTGCCAGCAGTTACATGGACGGGCCTGGGGGACCGCAGCCCCAGCATTTT CASSYMDGPGGPQPQHF
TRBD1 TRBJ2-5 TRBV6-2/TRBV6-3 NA TGTGCCAGCGGACAGGGGTGGGAGACCCAGTACTTC CASGQGWETQYF
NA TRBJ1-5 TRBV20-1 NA TGCAGTGCTAGGAAAGGCTTTAATCAGCCCCAGCATTTT CSARKGFNQPQHF
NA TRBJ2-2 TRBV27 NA TGTGCCAGCACCCCTAAACCAATCGCCGGGGAGCTGTTTTTT CASTPKPIAGELFF
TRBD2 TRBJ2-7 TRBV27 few TGTGCCAGCAGTCCTCAGACTAGCGGGAGCCACGAGCAGTACTTC CASSPQTSGSHEQYF
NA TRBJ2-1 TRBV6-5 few TGTGCCAGCAGTTACTCGACGGATCTAGGGCAGTTCTTC CASSYSTDLGQFF
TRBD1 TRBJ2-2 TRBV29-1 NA TGCAGCGCCCGTGAACAGGGGGCGAGCACCGGGGAGCTGTTTTTT CSAREQGASTGELFF
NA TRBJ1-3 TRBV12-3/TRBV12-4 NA TGTGCCAGCAGTTTAGGGCAGGCCAGCTCTGGAAACACCATATATTTT CASSLGQASSGNTIYF
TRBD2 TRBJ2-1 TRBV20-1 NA TGCAGTGCTAGAAGACTAGCGGGGCCAGGGAATGAGCAGTTCTTC CSARRLAGPGNEQFF
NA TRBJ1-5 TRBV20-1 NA TGCAGTGCTACATCAGGGACCAATCAGCCCCAGCATTTT CSATSGTNQPQHF
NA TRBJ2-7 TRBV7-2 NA TGTGCCAGCAGCGCAAACCCCTACGAGCAGTACTTC CASSANPYEQYF
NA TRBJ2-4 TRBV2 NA TGTGCCACCTCTGGAAACATTCAGTACTTC CATSGNIQYF
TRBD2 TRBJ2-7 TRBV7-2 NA TGTGCCAGCAGCTTTAGCGGGAGGGCGAGCTTCTACGAGCAGTACTTC CASSFSGRASFYEQYF
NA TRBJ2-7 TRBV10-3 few TGTGCCATCAGTGAGACTCATAACATAGCCTACGAGCAGTACTTC CAISETHNIAYEQYF
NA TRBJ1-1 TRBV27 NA TGTGCCAGCAGTTCCCTCGGGTCACTGAACACTGAAGCTTTCTTT CASSSLGSLNTEAFF
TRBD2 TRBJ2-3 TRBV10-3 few TGTGCCATCAGTGAGTCTAGCGGGGATACGCAGTATTTT CAISESSGDTQYF
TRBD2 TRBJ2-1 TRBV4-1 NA TGCGCCAGCAGCCAGATTAAGCTTAGCGGGCCTTACAATGAGCAGTTCTTC CASSQIKLSGPYNEQFF
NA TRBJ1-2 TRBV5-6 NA TGTGCCAGCAGCTTGGGAACCCACAGGACTACTAACTATGGCTACACCTTC CASSLGTHRTTNYGYTF
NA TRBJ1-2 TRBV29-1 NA TGCAGCGCTGGATCCCGGGACGGCTATGGCTACACCTTC CSAGSRDGYGYTF
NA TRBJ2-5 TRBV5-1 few TGCGCCAGCAGCGACTACAGGGGGGGGGAGACCCAGTACTTC CASSDYRGGETQYF
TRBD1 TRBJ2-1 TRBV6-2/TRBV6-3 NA TGTGCCAGCAGTTACACGCTGACAGGGGACAATGAGCAGTTCTTC CASSYTLTGDNEQFF
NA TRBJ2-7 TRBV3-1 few TGTGCCAGCAGCCAAGAGAACCGGCAGCTGTACTACGAGCAGTACTTC CASSQENRQLYYEQYF
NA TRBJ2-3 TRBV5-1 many TGCGCCAGCAGCTTGGACAGGTGGTCCACAGATACGCAGTATTTT CASSLDRWSTDTQYF
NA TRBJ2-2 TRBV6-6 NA TGTGCCAGCCGGCTAGCGAGGAACACCGGGGAGCTGTTTTTT CASRLARNTGELFF
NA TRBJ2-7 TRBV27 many TGTGCCAGCAGTCGACAGCGTTCCTACGAGCAGTACTTC CASSRQRSYEQYF
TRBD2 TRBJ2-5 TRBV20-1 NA TGCAGTGCTAGCCGCTATAGCGGGAGGGCCATAATTTACAATGAGCAGTACTTC CSASRYSGRAIIYNEQYF
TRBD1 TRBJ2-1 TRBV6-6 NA TGTGCCAGCAGTCGGCCAAGGACAGGGATGATTGAGCAGTTCTTC CASSRPRTGMIEQFF
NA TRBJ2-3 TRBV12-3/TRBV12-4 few TGTGCCAGCAGTTTCCCCAGGACTTATTCGGATACGCAGTATTTT CASSFPRTYSDTQYF
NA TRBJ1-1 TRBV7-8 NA TGTGCCAGCAGCACCGACAACACTGAAGCTTTCTTT CASSTDNTEAFF
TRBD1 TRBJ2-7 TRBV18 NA TGTGCCAGCTCGCGACTAACAGGGGCGGTATCCTACGAGCAGTACTTC CASSRLTGAVSYEQYF
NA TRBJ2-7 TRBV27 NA TGTGCCAGCGCGGGTCAAACCTACGAGCAGTACTTC CASAGQTYEQYF
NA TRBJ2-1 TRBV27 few TGTGCCAGCAGCTCACCCTCGACTAGGCCTATTAATGAGCAGTTCTTC CASSSPSTRPINEQFF
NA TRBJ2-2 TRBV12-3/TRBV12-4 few TGTGCCAGCAGTTTAGAGAAGTACACCGGGGAGCTGTTTTTT CASSLEKYTGELFF
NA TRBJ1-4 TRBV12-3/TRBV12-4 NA TGTGCCAGCAGTTTTGGGCCGTGGGATAATGAAAAACTGTTTTTT CASSFGPWDNEKLFF
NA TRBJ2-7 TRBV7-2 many TGTGCCAGCAGCTTAAGGTCCCTCCTCTCCTACGAGCAGTACTTC CASSLRSLLSYEQYF
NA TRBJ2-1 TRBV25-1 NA TGTGCCAGCAGTGAAGGGCCAGAAGGGTACAATGAGCAGTTCTTC CASSEGPEGYNEQFF